A selection of T cell receptor beta chains follows, all from one sample in a study of blood T cell repertoires in COVID-19. This table comes from immunoSEQ multiplex PCR, and its TCRdb copy is limited to in-frame clones, with some not included. This sample has a few hundred thousand clones, with more than 85% found just once. Sequenced: PBMCs or T cells enriched from blood (not recorded which). The receptor set was obtained from a woman aged 55-75 years who had recovered from COVID-19. Each CDR3 is given with its conserved first and last residue. D genes are given only for firm matches. Part of the rows lack a size; the others show once, few, many or a class for expanded clones.

abundance: -
d_gene: -
v_gene: TRBV27
j_gene: TRBJ1-4
CDR3aa: CASSSPGTLEGKLFF
CDR3nt: TGTGCCAGCAGTTCCCCCGGGACGTTGGAGGGAAAACTGTTTTTT

abundance: few
d_gene: -
v_gene: TRBV28
j_gene: TRBJ1-3
CDR3aa: CASSSQGSGNTIYF
CDR3nt: TGTGCCAGCAGTTCCCAGGGTAGTGGAAACACCATATATTTT

abundance: -
d_gene: -
v_gene: TRBV5-1
j_gene: TRBJ1-2
CDR3aa: CASSSTQPGGGYTF
CDR3nt: TGCGCCAGCAGCTCGACACAACCCGGAGGTGGCTACACCTTC

abundance: -
d_gene: -
v_gene: TRBV5-4
j_gene: TRBJ2-1
CDR3aa: CASTRQAYNEQFF
CDR3nt: TGTGCCAGCACCCGACAGGCTTACAATGAGCAGTTCTTC

abundance: -
d_gene: TRBD2
v_gene: TRBV30
j_gene: TRBJ2-3
CDR3aa: CAWGRAGTSGYLLTDTQYF
CDR3nt: TGTGCCTGGGGACGGGCGGGGACTAGCGGATACTTACTCACAGATACGCAGTATTTT

abundance: -
d_gene: -
v_gene: TRBV11-2
j_gene: TRBJ1-1
CDR3aa: CASSFDRGTEAFF
CDR3nt: TGTGCCAGCAGCTTTGACAGAGGCACTGAAGCTTTCTTT

abundance: -
d_gene: TRBD1
v_gene: TRBV7-9
j_gene: TRBJ2-1
CDR3aa: CASSPVQGAYNEQFF
CDR3nt: TGTGCCAGCAGCCCTGTACAGGGGGCGTACAATGAGCAGTTCTTC

abundance: -
d_gene: -
v_gene: TRBV5-1
j_gene: TRBJ1-4
CDR3aa: CASSLGLEAAPNEKLFF
CDR3nt: TGCGCCAGCAGCTTGGGTTTAGAGGCAGCTCCTAATGAAAAACTGTTTTTT

abundance: -
d_gene: TRBD1
v_gene: TRBV4-1
j_gene: TRBJ1-4
CDR3aa: CASSPGTVNEKLFF
CDR3nt: TGCGCCAGCAGCCCAGGGACAGTCAATGAAAAACTGTTTTTT

abundance: -
d_gene: TRBD2
v_gene: TRBV5-1
j_gene: TRBJ2-2
CDR3aa: CASSLAGANTGELFF
CDR3nt: TGCGCCAGCTCGCTAGCGGGGGCTAACACCGGGGAGCTGTTTTTT

abundance: -
d_gene: TRBD1
v_gene: TRBV19
j_gene: TRBJ2-2
CDR3aa: CASIGQGATGELFF
CDR3nt: TGTGCCAGTATAGGACAGGGGGCCACCGGGGAGCTGTTTTTT

abundance: -
d_gene: -
v_gene: TRBV27
j_gene: TRBJ1-2
CDR3aa: CASSLRLGVQVDGYTF
CDR3nt: TGTGCCAGCAGTTTACGGTTGGGAGTTCAGGTCGATGGCTACACCTTC

abundance: few
d_gene: -
v_gene: TRBV5-1
j_gene: TRBJ2-5
CDR3aa: CASSLDTQETQYF
CDR3nt: TGCGCCAGCAGCTTGGACACCCAAGAGACCCAGTACTTC

abundance: few
d_gene: TRBD1
v_gene: TRBV10-1
j_gene: TRBJ2-2
CDR3aa: CASSRTGSETGELFF
CDR3nt: TGCGCCAGCAGCCGGACAGGGTCGGAGACCGGGGAGCTGTTTTTT

abundance: -
d_gene: -
v_gene: TRBV12-3/TRBV12-4
j_gene: TRBJ1-3
CDR3aa: CASTSVRNTIYF
CDR3nt: TGTGCCAGCACCTCAGTCCGAAACACCATATATTTT

abundance: -
d_gene: TRBD1
v_gene: TRBV5-8
j_gene: TRBJ1-2
CDR3aa: CASRPTGTGEAYGYTF
CDR3nt: TGTGCCAGCAGACCCACCGGGACAGGAGAGGCCTATGGCTACACCTTC

abundance: -
d_gene: -
v_gene: TRBV6-5
j_gene: TRBJ2-7
CDR3aa: CASTPGWGLGSEQYF
CDR3nt: TGTGCCAGCACCCCCGGGTGGGGGCTGGGGAGCGAGCAGTACTTC

abundance: -
d_gene: TRBD2
v_gene: TRBV12-5
j_gene: TRBJ2-3
CDR3aa: CASGLVLAAPDTQYF
CDR3nt: TGTGCTAGTGGTTTGGTACTAGCGGCTCCAGATACGCAGTATTTT

abundance: -
d_gene: -
v_gene: TRBV6-2/TRBV6-3
j_gene: TRBJ1-2
CDR3aa: CASSYGLYGYTF
CDR3nt: TGTGCCAGCAGTTACGGGCTTTATGGCTACACCTTC

abundance: -
d_gene: -
v_gene: TRBV10-3
j_gene: TRBJ1-3
CDR3aa: CAISGEVYSGNTIYF
CDR3nt: TGTGCCATCAGTGGCGAGGTATATTCTGGAAACACCATATATTTT

abundance: -
d_gene: -
v_gene: TRBV25-1
j_gene: TRBJ1-6
CDR3aa: CASSQGSSYNSPLHF
CDR3nt: TGTGCCAGCAGCCAGGGGAGCTCCTATAATTCACCCCTCCACTTT

abundance: -
d_gene: -
v_gene: TRBV9
j_gene: TRBJ1-1
CDR3aa: CASSPRAGYNTEAFF
CDR3nt: TGTGCCAGCAGCCCGAGGGCTGGGTATAACACTGAAGCTTTCTTT

abundance: -
d_gene: -
v_gene: TRBV10-3
j_gene: TRBJ2-7
CDR3aa: CAISEGTSYEQYF
CDR3nt: TGTGCCATCAGTGAGGGCACCTCCTACGAGCAGTACTTC

abundance: once
d_gene: TRBD1
v_gene: TRBV6-5
j_gene: TRBJ1-1
CDR3aa: CASSYYRDRGAFF
CDR3nt: TGTGCCAGCAGTTACTACCGGGACAGGGGAGCTTTCTTT

abundance: -
d_gene: TRBD1
v_gene: TRBV3-1/TRBV3-2
j_gene: TRBJ1-2
CDR3aa: CASRRTGGDYGYTF
CDR3nt: TGTGCCAGCAGGCGGACAGGGGGGGACTATGGCTACACCTTC

abundance: -
d_gene: -
v_gene: TRBV30
j_gene: TRBJ1-2
CDR3aa: CAWSVDFYGYTF
CDR3nt: TGTGCCTGGAGTGTGGACTTCTATGGCTACACCTTC

abundance: -
d_gene: TRBD1
v_gene: TRBV5-1
j_gene: TRBJ2-1
CDR3aa: CASSLGQGKHNEQFF
CDR3nt: TGCGCCAGCAGCCTGGGACAGGGGAAGCACAATGAGCAGTTCTTC

abundance: -
d_gene: -
v_gene: TRBV7-8
j_gene: TRBJ1-5
CDR3aa: CASSFLGRFVSQDQPQHF
CDR3nt: TGTGCCAGCAGCTTTTTAGGCCGGTTTGTATCCCAGGATCAGCCCCAGCATTTT

abundance: -
d_gene: -
v_gene: TRBV2
j_gene: TRBJ1-3
CDR3aa: CASRGEGNTIYF
CDR3nt: TGTGCCAGCAGGGGCGAGGGAAACACCATATATTTT

abundance: -
d_gene: TRBD1
v_gene: TRBV18
j_gene: TRBJ2-6
CDR3aa: CASSPGTGAGANVLTF
CDR3nt: TGTGCCAGCTCACCGGGGACAGGGGCCGGGGCCAACGTCCTGACTTTC

abundance: once
d_gene: TRBD2
v_gene: TRBV30
j_gene: TRBJ2-5
CDR3aa: CASGLAGQETQYF
CDR3nt: TGTGCCTCGGGACTAGCGGGGCAAGAGACCCAGTACTTC

abundance: -
d_gene: -
v_gene: TRBV7-2
j_gene: TRBJ1-1
CDR3aa: CASSFGRKNTEAFF
CDR3nt: TGTGCCAGCAGCTTCGGGAGAAAGAACACTGAAGCTTTCTTT

abundance: -
d_gene: -
v_gene: TRBV5-1
j_gene: TRBJ2-5
CDR3aa: CASSFGLVEGTQYF
CDR3nt: TGCGCCAGCAGCTTCGGGCTAGTAGAGGGGACCCAGTACTTC

abundance: few
d_gene: -
v_gene: TRBV19
j_gene: TRBJ1-5
CDR3aa: CASSIQGWRGNQPQHF
CDR3nt: TGTGCCAGTAGTATTCAGGGATGGCGGGGGAATCAGCCCCAGCATTTT

abundance: -
d_gene: -
v_gene: TRBV21-1
j_gene: TRBJ2-5
CDR3aa: CASSLIARHEETQYF
CDR3nt: TGTGCCAGCAGCCTCATAGCGCGACATGAAGAGACCCAGTACTTC

abundance: -
d_gene: TRBD1
v_gene: TRBV29-1
j_gene: TRBJ1-4
CDR3aa: CSVDDRVGEKLFF
CDR3nt: TGCAGCGTTGACGACAGGGTTGGGGAAAAACTGTTTTTT

abundance: -
d_gene: -
v_gene: TRBV11-3
j_gene: TRBJ2-2
CDR3aa: CASSGGNRGRANTGELFF
CDR3nt: TGTGCCAGCAGCGGGGGGAATAGGGGGCGCGCGAACACCGGGGAGCTGTTTTTT

abundance: once
d_gene: -
v_gene: TRBV19
j_gene: TRBJ1-3
CDR3aa: CASSSLETGNTIYF
CDR3nt: TGTGCCAGTAGTTCCCTGGAGACTGGAAACACCATATATTTT

abundance: -
d_gene: TRBD1
v_gene: TRBV19
j_gene: TRBJ1-4
CDR3aa: CASSIDSPGTGREKLFF
CDR3nt: TGTGCCAGTAGTATAGACTCTCCCGGGACAGGCAGAGAAAAACTGTTTTTT

abundance: -
d_gene: -
v_gene: TRBV19
j_gene: TRBJ1-6
CDR3aa: CASSQGTHVPRVWSPLHF
CDR3nt: TGTGCCAGTAGTCAGGGGACGCATGTCCCAAGGGTTTGGTCACCCCTCCACTTT

abundance: -
d_gene: -
v_gene: TRBV29-1
j_gene: TRBJ2-3
CDR3aa: CSVEERVTDTQYF
CDR3nt: TGCAGCGTTGAGGAGAGGGTCACAGATACGCAGTATTTT

abundance: -
d_gene: TRBD1
v_gene: TRBV27
j_gene: TRBJ1-4
CDR3aa: CASSHRTGAHEKLFF
CDR3nt: TGTGCCAGCAGTCACCGGACAGGGGCACATGAAAAACTGTTTTTT

abundance: -
d_gene: -
v_gene: TRBV6-1
j_gene: TRBJ1-2
CDR3aa: CASSEMPVDGYTF
CDR3nt: TGTGCCAGCAGTGAAATGCCGGTAGATGGCTACACCTTC

abundance: -
d_gene: -
v_gene: TRBV14
j_gene: TRBJ2-7
CDR3aa: CASSQGTGAYEQYF
CDR3nt: TGTGCCAGCAGCCAAGGTACGGGGGCCTACGAGCAGTACTTC

abundance: few
d_gene: TRBD1
v_gene: TRBV6-6
j_gene: TRBJ1-5
CDR3aa: CASSYMTGQQPQHF
CDR3nt: TGTGCCAGCAGTTACATGACAGGGCAACAGCCCCAGCATTTT

abundance: -
d_gene: -
v_gene: TRBV5-1
j_gene: TRBJ1-1
CDR3aa: CASSLVSGNTEAFF
CDR3nt: TGCGCCAGCAGCTTGGTCTCAGGGAACACTGAAGCTTTCTTT

abundance: -
d_gene: TRBD2
v_gene: TRBV5-4
j_gene: TRBJ2-5
CDR3aa: CASSLALAGGQETQYF
CDR3nt: TGTGCCAGCAGCTTGGCCCTAGCGGGGGGACAAGAGACCCAGTACTTC

abundance: -
d_gene: TRBD2
v_gene: TRBV7-6
j_gene: TRBJ2-5
CDR3aa: CASSQRDLISGAQYF
CDR3nt: TGTGCCAGCAGCCAGCGGGACTTGATCTCCGGGGCCCAGTACTTC

abundance: -
d_gene: -
v_gene: TRBV5-1
j_gene: TRBJ1-3
CDR3aa: CASSSAPSGGNTIYF
CDR3nt: TGCGCCAGCAGTTCTGCTCCCTCAGGGGGAAACACCATATATTTT

abundance: -
d_gene: -
v_gene: TRBV5-1
j_gene: TRBJ1-2
CDR3aa: CASSLAGGLNGYTF
CDR3nt: TGCGCCAGCAGCTTGGCGGGGGGGCTAAATGGCTACACCTTC

abundance: few
d_gene: -
v_gene: TRBV15
j_gene: TRBJ1-5
CDR3aa: CATSRDQSSIGNQPQHF
CDR3nt: TGTGCCACCAGCAGAGACCAGTCGTCCATCGGCAATCAGCCCCAGCATTTT

abundance: -
d_gene: -
v_gene: TRBV6-5
j_gene: TRBJ1-1
CDR3aa: CASSPRENTEAFF
CDR3nt: TGTGCCAGCAGTCCGCGGGAAAACACTGAAGCTTTCTTT

abundance: few
d_gene: -
v_gene: TRBV4-1
j_gene: TRBJ1-2
CDR3aa: CASSLGGSSGYTF
CDR3nt: TGCGCCAGCAGCCTAGGGGGTTCATCTGGCTACACCTTC

abundance: -
d_gene: TRBD1
v_gene: TRBV5-1
j_gene: TRBJ1-2
CDR3aa: CASRTFPDRATNYGYTF
CDR3nt: TGCGCCAGCAGAACGTTCCCGGACAGGGCAACTAACTATGGCTACACCTTC

abundance: -
d_gene: -
v_gene: TRBV27
j_gene: TRBJ2-1
CDR3aa: CASSLRGILWGSVLSSYNEQFF
CDR3nt: TGTGCCAGCAGTTTAAGGGGGATTCTATGGGGGTCCGTTCTAAGCTCCTACAATGAGCAGTTCTTC

abundance: few
d_gene: TRBD2
v_gene: TRBV5-1
j_gene: TRBJ2-3
CDR3aa: CASSPGLAGGPSTDTQYF
CDR3nt: TGCGCCAGCAGCCCGGGACTAGCGGGGGGCCCCAGCACAGATACGCAGTATTTT

abundance: once
d_gene: TRBD2
v_gene: TRBV19
j_gene: TRBJ2-3
CDR3aa: CASSIQLAGTDTQYF
CDR3nt: TGTGCCAGTAGTATACAGCTAGCGGGTACAGATACGCAGTATTTT